A single sample is the source of the 9 T cell receptor beta chains below, sequenced in a study of cytomegalovirus exposure and HLA in healthy donors. Sequencing was performed with immunoSEQ multiplex PCR; in TCRdb, only in-frame clones are kept and a portion is missing. The sample shows roughly 60,000 clones, roughly 94% of them seen only once. What was sequenced was PBMCs. Receptors originate from a man aged 18 to 29 in good health and CMV-seronegative.

V is TRBV6-1 and J is TRBJ1-4; D might be TRBD1 (6 bases). CDR3 length: 15 amino acids. Trimming took off 4 bases at V and 3 bases at J, with 12 bases between the two ends. Germline loops: CDR1 MNHNS, CDR2 SASEGT. In nucleotides, the CDR3 is TGTGCCAGCAGTGGGGGGGGCTCCGCTAATGAAAAACTGTTTTTT. Translated: CASSGGGSANEKLFF.

This clone was detected once. J is TRBJ2-2 and V is TRBV10-3, with TRBD1 as a possible D gene (6 bases). The V end was cut by 3 bases, the J end by 1 base, with 12 bases between. Germline V gene data show CDR1 as ENHRY and CDR2 as SYGVKD. CDR3 length equals 16 residues. The CDR3 bases are TGTGCCATCAGTGACCTTACGACAGGGAACACCGGGGAGCTGTTTTTT. This sequence encodes CAISDLTTGNTGELFF.

The chain couples TRBV6-5 to TRBJ1-4; the D gene is possibly TRBD1 (5 bases). There are 15 residues in the CDR3. Germline V gene data show CDR1 as MNHEY and CDR2 as SVGAGI. The V end lost 6 bases, the J end lost 6 bases, and 17 bases lay between the germline ends. DNA for the CDR3: TGTGCCAGCAGCCCAGTGGGGGGGACTGATGAAAAACTGTTTTTT. Translated: CASSPVGGTDEKLFF.

The gene calls are TRBV5-4 and TRBJ2-3; D is perhaps TRBD2 (5 bases). The CDR3 has 18 residues. The germline V gene has CDR1 SGHNT and CDR2 YYREEE (reference sequence). Trimming took off 1 base at V and 1 base at J, with 19 bases between the two ends. The CDR3 sequence: CASSLLVARRGGTDTQYF. The CDR3 bases are TGTGCCAGCAGCTTGCTAGTAGCCCGTCGGGGAGGCACAGATACGCAGTATTTT.

For this clone: The junction differs from germline at one of its ends, possibly a read error. Other nucleotide sequences in the sample specify the same CDR3. The chain has TRBV28 and TRBJ2-7, with 7 bases fitting TRBD1. The CDR3 has 15 amino acids. Germline lookup yields CDR1 MDHEN and CDR2 SYDVKM. DNA of the CDR3: TGTGCCAGCAGTGGGACAGCCGAGCTGCCCTACGAGCAGTACTTT. Its translation is CASSGTAELPYEQYF.

Concerning this clone: This sample includes further DNA sequences coding for the same CDR3. The chain couples TRBV27 to TRBJ2-7; a weak D match, TRBD1 (5 bases). The germline V gene encodes CDR1 MNHEY and CDR2 SMNVEV (reference sequence). V was pared by 4 bases and J by 2 bases, with 9 bases between. This CDR3 is built from 13 residues. CDR3: CASSSTGTYEQYF. CDR3 sequence (DNA): TGTGCCAGCAGTTCAACAGGAACCTACGAGCAGTACTTC.

This chain joins TRBV28 and TRBJ2-2; 7 positions agree with TRBD1. Germline assignment: CDR1 MDHEN and CDR2 SYDVKM. There are 15 residues in the CDR3. J gave up 3 bases and V 6 bases, and 7 bases lay outside the gene matches. CDR3 loop: CASSSGGVDTGELFF. The CDR3 region has the DNA TGTGCCAGCAGCTCAGGGGGAGTCGACACCGGGGAGCTGTTTTTT.

The chain links TRBV4-1 to TRBJ1-1; no clear D gene. Trimming cost V 1 base and J 1 base, with 7 bases left between them. The CDR3 is 14 residues long. Germline assignment: CDR1 MGHRA and CDR2 YSYEKL. The CDR3 DNA is TGCGCCAGCAGCCAAGGTTACGGGAACACTGAAGCTTTCTTT. It translates to CASSQGYGNTEAFF.

The rearrangement uses TRBV11-2 and TRBJ2-7; tentative D call: TRBD1 (5 bases). Trimming shortened V by 5 bases and J by 3 bases, and 14 bases separated the two germline ends. Looked up from germline, CDR1 is SGHAT and CDR2 is FQNNGV. This CDR3 contains 14 residues. The CDR3 DNA sequence: TGTGCCAGCAGCCTTAATAGGGGTGTCTACGAGCAGTACTTC. As protein: CASSLNRGVYEQYF. The variable domain in full, completed from reference TRBV11-2 and TRBJ2-7, reads EAGVAQSPRYKIIEKRQSVAFWCNPISGHATLYWYQQILGQGPKLLIQFQNNGVVDDSQLPKDRFSAERLKGVDSTLKIQPAKLEDSAVYLCASSLNRGVYEQYFGPGTRLTVT.